Listed here is a single T cell receptor (beta chain). Antigen specificity is unknown. V was shortened by 0 bases and J by 5 bases, with 9 bases between the two germline ends. Germline CDR1 reads LGHNA; CDR2 reads YSLEER. The CDR3 has 14 amino acids. The data are from a study of blood T cells in healthy people across ages. A sample-barcoded 5' primer and a J-beta primer mix were used in a second PCR of roughly 7 to 12 cycles. TCRdb analysed the 5' RACE reads with MiXCR anew, one entry per CDR3 protein. The sample records roughly 1,100,000 distinct CDR3 sequences, roughly 24% being singletons. Study observations and caveats: Older individuals had lower TCR beta diversity per million T cells (the decline was roughly linear). Naive T cell percentage showed a strong correlation with TCR beta diversity.

These data were also reused for a study on T cells of mothers and their children.

The chain has TRBV4-3 and TRBJ2-3; D might be TRBD1 or TRBD2, each matching 5 bases. The sample consisted of blood. The TCR comes from a girl aged 2 to 10 in good health. This chain's CDR3 is CASSQDRDGDTQYF. The CDR3 region has the DNA TGCGCCAGCAGCCAAGATCGGGACGGAGATACGCAGTATTTT.